This is a list of T cell receptor beta chains from one sample in a study of OX40 agonist ivuxolimab in advanced cancers. The assay was immunoSEQ multiplex PCR, and TCRdb's table has in-frame clones only and misses some. The table shows under 150,000 clones, with 85% to 95% occurring only once. The specimen was CD4+ or CD8+ T cells sorted from blood, collected in a trial of the OX40 agonist ivuxolimab. These receptors were collected from an adult with an advanced solid tumor such as melanoma, head and neck, liver or kidney cancer. Both conserved end residues are part of each CDR3. A D gene is named only where the DNA matches it firmly. A row's size may be missing; if present it is once, few, many or a size class.

size	D	V	J	DNA	CDR3
-	-	TRBV5-6	TRBJ2-7	TGTGCCAGCAGCCCCGGGACTTACGAGCAGTACTTC	CASSPGTYEQYF
-	TRBD1	TRBV6-1	TRBJ1-5	TGTGCCAGCAGTGAACAGGGGGCCCAAAATCAGCCCCAGCATTTT	CASSEQGAQNQPQHF
-	TRBD1	TRBV9	TRBJ2-7	TGTGCCAGCAGCGTAGGGGGACAGGGGTACGAGCAGTACTTC	CASSVGGQGYEQYF
-	TRBD1	TRBV10-1	TRBJ2-5	TGCGCCAGCAGTGATCGACAGGGGGCTGGAGGAGAGACCCAGTACTTC	CASSDRQGAGGETQYF
-	-	TRBV6-5	TRBJ1-2	TGTGCCAGCAGTTACTCGCCAGGCCCATATGGCTACACCTTC	CASSYSPGPYGYTF
-	-	TRBV9	TRBJ2-7	TGTGCCAGCAGCGTAGGAGGAGCGGGCTGGGACGAGCAGTACTTC	CASSVGGAGWDEQYF
-	-	TRBV9	TRBJ2-1	TGTGCCAGCAGCGTAGTATGGACTTGGGATGAGCAGTTCTTC	CASSVVWTWDEQFF
-	-	TRBV27	TRBJ1-1	TGTGCCAGCAGTTTTCTCGGGGGGGGGAACACTGAAGCTTTCTTT	CASSFLGGGNTEAFF
-	-	TRBV10-3	TRBJ2-2	TGTGCCACCTTCCAAGGCACCGGGGAGCTGTTTTTT	CATFQGTGELFF
-	-	TRBV6-1	TRBJ1-5	TGTGCCAGCAGTGAACGGCAGGGGTATCAGCCCCAGCATTTT	CASSERQGYQPQHF
-	-	TRBV5-4	TRBJ1-1	TGTGCCAGCAGCTTAGTTCAGGGGTCCACTGAAGCTTTCTTT	CASSLVQGSTEAFF
-	TRBD1	TRBV9	TRBJ2-7	TGTGCCAGCAGCTCACAGGGGGCCTACTACGAGCAGTACTTC	CASSSQGAYYEQYF
-	-	TRBV28	TRBJ1-4	TGTGCCAGCAGTTTATTCCCGGGGGCCGATACAACTAATGAAAAACTGTTTTTT	CASSLFPGADTTNEKLFF
-	TRBD2	TRBV18	TRBJ2-2	TGTGCCAGCTCGCCGGGACTAGCAGACGGGGAGCTGTTTTTT	CASSPGLADGELFF
-	-	TRBV9	TRBJ1-3	TGTGCCAGCAGCGTAGGGGTTGGGGCTGCGGGAAACACCATATATTTT	CASSVGVGAAGNTIYF
once	-	TRBV4-3	TRBJ2-3	TGCGCCAGCAGCCAAGGAGAAGGGGGAGGAAACCGGTATTTT	CASSQGEGGGNRYF
once	-	TRBV5-1	TRBJ2-2	TGCGCCAGCAGCTTGTCGGCAGGGCGCACCGGGGAGCTGTTTTTT	CASSLSAGRTGELFF
-	-	TRBV2	TRBJ2-1	TGTGCCAGCAGAATGGTGGGGAATGAGCAGTTCTTC	CASRMVGNEQFF
-	-	TRBV10-1	TRBJ2-1	TGCGCCAGCAGTGAACCCGGTGGGCCTAGCTCCTACAATGAGCAGTTCTTC	CASSEPGGPSSYNEQFF